The 31 T cell receptor beta chains reported below all come from one sample, sequenced in a study of response to subunit inactivated influenza vaccine. MiXCR, applied by TCRdb to the RT-PCR reads, yields one record per CDR3 protein. The sample lists roughly 500,000 distinct CDR3 sequences, 16% occurring once. Sequencing used CD4+ T cells sorted from PBMCs, obtained less than 30 months after vaccination. All receptors derive from a man between 50 and 69 years old who received an inactivated influenza vaccine.

In this sample, this clonotype turned up a few times. V and J are TRBV6-2 or TRBV6-3 and TRBJ1-5, with a possible D match to TRBD1 (6 bases). CDR3 length: 13 residues. Germline V gene data show CDR1 as MNHEY and CDR2 as SVGEGT. V shed 5 bases and J shed 7 bases, with 12 bases lying between them. The CDR3 nucleotides are TGTGCCAGCAGTAACCTACAGGGCCAGCCCCAGCATTTT. This encodes CASSNLQGQPQHF.

A few counts support this clonotype. The CDR3 loop reads CATSRHNSPLHF. CDR3 in DNA: TGTGCCACCAGCCGGCACAATTCACCCCTCCACTTT. V and J are TRBV15 and TRBJ1-6; D is uncertain. V was trimmed by 5 bases and J by 7 bases, leaving 6 bases between them. The CDR3 loop spans 12 amino acids. Per germline, CDR1 LNHNV and CDR2 YYDKDF (reference sequence).

V gene TRBV20-1 combines with J gene TRBJ1-6; D unclear. This CDR3 is built from 13 residues. Germline V CDR1 and CDR2: DFQATT, SNEGSKA (reference sequence). Trimming pared 0 bases from V and 8 bases from J, leaving 8 bases between. CDR3: CSARDRLDSPLHF. The CDR3 nucleotides read TGCAGTGCTAGAGATCGATTGGATTCACCCCTCCACTTT.

This clonotype was seen a single time. This chain links TRBV12-3 or TRBV12-4 with TRBJ1-2; no clear D gene. The CDR3 has 13 amino acids. Between the trimmed V and J ends, which lost 2 bases and 6 bases, there was a span of 10 bases. The CDR3 spells CASSLRVTDGYTF. The CDR3 region has the DNA TGTGCCAGCAGTTTAAGGGTAACGGATGGCTACACCTTC.

V is TRBV20-1 and J is TRBJ2-7, with TRBD2 matching 12 bases. This CDR3 spans 14 amino acids. CDR1 DFQATT and CDR2 SNEGSKA come from the germline V gene (reference sequence). V trimming: 3 bases; J trimming: 6 bases; junction bases outside the gene matches: 6. Written as DNA, the CDR3 is TGCAGTGCTAGGACTAGCGGGAGAGGCTCCGAGCAGTACTTC. Translated: CSARTSGRGSEQYF.

This clonotype was observed many times. The CDR3 is CASSYQGITGELFF. The CDR3 DNA reads as TGTGCCAGCAGTTACCAGGGGATTACAGGGGAGCTGTTTTTT. The rearrangement uses TRBV6-2 or TRBV6-3 and TRBJ2-2, with a possible D match to TRBD1 (6 bases). Germline V gene data show CDR1 as MNHEY and CDR2 as SVGEGT. The CDR3 totals 14 residues. V shed 2 bases and J shed 8 bases, with 12 bases lying between them.

The chain joins TRBV30 to TRBJ2-3; 10 nucleotides line up with TRBD2. Germline CDR1 is GTSNPN and CDR2 is SVGIG (reference sequence). J lost 0 bases, V lost 3 bases, and 3 bases had no gene match. CDR3 length: 15 residues. CDR3 in amino acids: CAWSELAGSTDTQYF. In nucleotides, the CDR3 is TGTGCCTGGAGCGAACTAGCGGGGAGCACAGATACGCAGTATTTT. Full variable domain (outside the CDR3, taken from reference TRBV30 and TRBJ2-3): SQTIHQWPATLVQPVGSPLSLECTVEGTSNPNLYWYRQAAGRGLQLLFYSVGIGQISSEVPQNLSASRPQDRQFILSSKKLLLSDSGFYLCAWSELAGSTDTQYFGPGTRLTVL.

This clonotype was seen only a few times. The rearrangement joins TRBV7-8 to TRBJ2-6; D is ambiguous. This CDR3 is built from 19 residues. V was trimmed by 0 bases and J by 0 bases, leaving 15 bases between them. Germline V gene lookup returns CDR1 SGHVS and CDR2 FQNEAQ. CDR3 amino acids: CASSLARLTRRSGANVLTF. Written as DNA, the CDR3 is TGTGCCAGCAGCTTAGCCCGACTCACGAGACGCTCTGGGGCCAACGTCCTGACTTTC.

In this sample, this clonotype turned up a few times. V usage is TRBV21-1 and J usage is TRBJ1-2; the tabulated D call, TRBD1, remains unverified against the DNA. TRBV21-1 is deemed a pseudogene. The CDR3 runs to 15 residues. CDR3 coding DNA: TGTGCCAGCATCGGACAGGGAGTGCAGTCTTTCCGCTACACCTTC. This translates into CASIGQGVQSFRYTF.

This clonotype has only a few counts. The chain joins TRBV29-1 to TRBJ2-3; 8 positions agree with TRBD2. Trimming removed 3 bases from V and 2 bases from J; junction bases left unmatched: 4. Germline lookup yields CDR1 SQVTM and CDR2 ANQGSEA. The CDR3 is 14 amino acids. CDR3 residues: CSVEIGGATDTQYF. The CDR3, as DNA: TGCAGCGTTGAGATCGGGGGGGCCACAGATACGCAGTATTTT.

This rearrangement joins TRBV6-5 to TRBJ2-7; TRBD1 might be the D (5 bases). V dropped 0 bases and J dropped 3 bases, with 9 bases sitting between them. CDR1 and CDR2 from the germline V gene are MNHEY and SVGAGI. This CDR3 contains 14 residues. This CDR3 is CASSYSAGIYEQYF. DNA for the CDR3: TGTGCCAGCAGTTACTCCGCAGGGATCTACGAGCAGTACTTC.

The chain employs TRBV20-1 and TRBJ2-7; tentatively, D is TRBD1 or TRBD2 (5 bases each). The CDR3 length is 16 residues. Deletions cut 1 base from V and 0 bases from J, with 16 bases between. CDR1 is DFQATT, CDR2 SNEGSKA, per germline (reference sequence). This chain's CDR3 is CSARVHTGTYSYEQYF. Here the CDR3 DNA reads TGCAGTGCTAGAGTACATACCGGGACCTACTCCTACGAGCAGTACTTC.

This clonotype was seen a handful of times. The rearrangement links TRBV5-1 to TRBJ1-6, with D possibly matching TRBD1 (5 bases). The V end lost 0 bases, the J end lost 7 bases, and 11 bases lay between the germline ends. Germline values: CDR1 SGHRS, CDR2 YFSETQ. The CDR3 runs 15 residues. The CDR3 DNA reads as TGCGCCAGCAGCTTGGGATTGACAGAGAATTCACCCCTCCACTTT. Amino acids: CASSLGLTENSPLHF. The whole variable domain, remainder taken from reference TRBV5-1 and TRBJ1-6, is KAGVTQTPRYLIKTRGQQVTLSCSPISGHRSVSWYQQTPGQGLQFLFEYFSETQRNKGNFPGRFSGRQFSNSRSEMNVSTLELGDSALYLCASSLGLTENSPLHFGNGTRLTVT.

The chain carries TRBV20-1 and TRBJ2-1, with D possibly matching TRBD2 (5 bases). Trimming pared 0 bases from V and 3 bases from J, leaving 9 bases between. The CDR3 extends over 14 amino acids. Germline V gene lookup returns CDR1 DFQATT and CDR2 SNEGSKA (reference sequence). The CDR3 sequence: CSARDRSGYNEQFF. The CDR3 DNA sequence: TGCAGTGCTAGAGATCGGAGCGGCTACAATGAGCAGTTCTTC.

The chain couples TRBV7-3 to TRBJ1-1, with D uncertain. The length of the CDR3 is 13 residues. The V and J ends lost 4 bases and 5 bases respectively, with 11 bases between them. Germline-derived CDR1 and CDR2 are SGHTA and FQGTGA. The CDR3 bases are TGTGCCAGCAGCTCGGATCTAGGGACTGAAGCTTTCTTT. It specifies CASSSDLGTEAFF.

This clonotype was counted many times. The chain joins TRBV29-1 to TRBJ2-7, with no clear D. The CDR3 is 14 residues long. Between the trimmed V and J ends, which lost 5 bases and 3 bases, there was a span of 17 bases. The germline gives CDR1 SQVTM, CDR2 ANQGSEA. The CDR3 spells CSVSVTRSSYEQYF. The CDR3 nucleotides read TGCAGCGTTTCAGTCACCCGGTCGAGCTACGAGCAGTACTTC.

This chain connects TRBV20-1 to TRBJ2-1; weak D call: TRBD1 (8 bases). Trimming removed 1 base at V and 8 bases at J, with 15 bases between. CDR1 and CDR2 from the germline V gene are DFQATT and SNEGSKA (reference sequence). The CDR3 has 14 residues. In DNA, the CDR3 is TGCAGTGCTAGAGGTATAACAGGGGGGGATGAGCAGTTCTTC. Amino acids: CSARGITGGDEQFF.

V is TRBV28 and J is TRBJ1-2; TRBD1 is a possible D gene (6 bases). This CDR3 spans 15 amino acids. Germline assignment: CDR1 MDHEN and CDR2 SYDVKM. The V gene lost 5 bases and the J gene lost 0 bases, with 13 bases spanning the gap. CDR3 residues: CASSGPGQANYGYTF. CDR3 sequence (DNA): TGTGCCAGCAGTGGACCGGGACAAGCTAACTATGGCTACACCTTC.

V and J are TRBV28 and TRBJ2-3, with 8 positions matching TRBD1. Trimming at V came to 6 bases and at J to 2 bases, leaving 10 bases not matched to a gene. Germline V CDR1 and CDR2: MDHEN, SYDVKM. The CDR3 runs to 16 residues. CDR3 DNA: TGTGCCAGCAGCCCTGCCAGGACAGGGTACACAGATACGCAGTATTTT. It codes for CASSPARTGYTDTQYF.

Only a few counts were recorded for this clonotype. The chain joins TRBV5-1 to TRBJ2-1, with D tentatively TRBD2 (6 bases). Germline V lookup: CDR1 SGHRS, CDR2 YFSETQ. Between the trimmed V and J ends, which lost 2 bases and 2 bases, there was a span of 11 bases. CDR3 length: 15 amino acids. CDR3: CASSFGGETYNEQFF. DNA of the CDR3: TGCGCCAGCAGCTTTGGAGGGGAAACCTACAATGAGCAGTTCTTC.

This rearrangement joins TRBV12-3 or TRBV12-4 to TRBJ1-1; the match to TRBD1 covers 9 bases. V lost 7 bases and J lost 4; bases outside the gene matches: 10. This CDR3 region has 15 residues. The CDR3 coding sequence is TGTGCCAGCACCGCCGGGACAGGGAGGGGCACTGAAGCTTTCTTT. Protein product: CASTAGTGRGTEAFF.

This CDR3 is CASSLGQADEKLFF. The CDR3 bases are TGTGCCAGCTCACTGGGACAGGCGGACGAAAAACTGTTTTTT. This chain links TRBV18 with TRBJ1-4; 8 bases align to TRBD1. The CDR3 is made up of 14 amino acids. J lost 8 bases, V lost 4 bases, and 6 bases had no gene match. CDR1 and CDR2 from the germline V gene are KGHSH and LQKENI.

Only a few counts were recorded for this clonotype. The chain carries TRBV19 and TRBJ2-4; no reliable D call. From germline, CDR1 is LNHDA and CDR2 SQIVND (reference sequence). CDR3 length equals 15 residues. V was shortened by 6 bases and J by 2 bases, with 14 bases between the two germline ends. The CDR3, as DNA: TGTGCCAGTAGCCGCGACGAGGTCTCCAAAAACATTCAGTACTTC. It is translated as CASSRDEVSKNIQYF.

This clonotype showed up just a few times. CDR3 nucleotides: TGTGCCAGCAGCTTAGAGACTCCCTACGAGCAGTACTTC. It encodes CASSLETPYEQYF. V is TRBV7-2 and J is TRBJ2-7; D remains ambiguous. The CDR3 consists of 13 residues. Trimming cost V 1 base and J 2 bases, with 6 bases left between them. In germline, CDR1 is SGHTA, CDR2 FQGNSA.

With regard to this clonotype: This could be a read error, since a much larger clone is one nucleotide away. The rearrangement uses TRBV27 and TRBJ2-3; D may be TRBD2 (7 bases). Germline V gene data show CDR1 as MNHEY and CDR2 as SMNVEV (reference sequence). This CDR3 comprises 15 residues. DNA for the CDR3: TGTGCCAGCAGTTCCCCCGGGGGGCCCACAGATACGCTGTATTTT. It yields the protein CASSSPGGPTDTLYF.

The DNA of the CDR3 is TGCGCCAGCAGCACTGGGACTAGTCCAGATACGCAGTATTTT. Encoded protein: CASSTGTSPDTQYF. This chain joins TRBV5-1 and TRBJ2-3; TRBD2 aligns across 8 bases. Losses at the gene ends were 4 bases for V and 4 bases for J; bases not matched to a gene: 5. Looked up from germline, CDR1 is SGHRS and CDR2 is YFSETQ. The CDR3 runs 14 residues.

This clonotype was counted a few times. V is TRBV12-3 or TRBV12-4 and J is TRBJ2-6; D is possibly TRBD1 (6 bases). V was shortened by 3 bases and J by 0 bases, with 12 bases between the two germline ends. The CDR3 contains 17 residues. CDR3 sequence (DNA): TGTGCCAGCAGTTTGGGGGCAGGGAACTCTGGGGCCAACGTCCTGACTTTC. It translates to CASSLGAGNSGANVLTF.

This clonotype has more than one count but fewer than ten. This chain links TRBV2 with TRBJ1-1, with D perhaps TRBD1 (5 bases). V was shortened by 1 base and J by 1 base, with 25 bases between the two germline ends. The CDR3 has 20 amino acids. The germline V gene encodes CDR1 SNHLY and CDR2 FYNNEI. The CDR3 sequence: CASSEGSIFNPGGKNTEAFF. DNA for the CDR3: TGTGCCAGCAGTGAAGGGTCAATTTTTAACCCCGGGGGGAAGAACACTGAAGCTTTCTTT.

This clonotype was detected many times. The rearrangement uses TRBV11-2 and TRBJ2-2; D may be TRBD1 (5 bases). Germline V gene data show CDR1 as SGHAT and CDR2 as FQNNGV. This CDR3 is 15 amino acids long. With 5 bases removed from V and 1 base from J, the gap between germline ends came to 11 bases. For the CDR3, the DNA is TGTGCCAGCAGCCTCAGACAGCAGAACACCGGGGAGCTGTTTTTT. It encodes CASSLRQQNTGELFF. Full variable domain (rest looked up from reference TRBV11-2 and TRBJ2-2): EAGVAQSPRYKIIEKRQSVAFWCNPISGHATLYWYQQILGQGPKLLIQFQNNGVVDDSQLPKDRFSAERLKGVDSTLKIQPAKLEDSAVYLCASSLRQQNTGELFFGEGSRLTVL.

The chain uses TRBV4-1 and TRBJ2-7; TRBD2 agrees at 7 bases. CDR1 is MGHRA, CDR2 YSYEKL, per germline. The junction had 5 bases not matched to a gene; V was cut back by 0 bases and J by 3 bases. CDR3 size: 15 residues. This chain's CDR3 is CASSQDQRGSYEQYF. As DNA, the CDR3 is TGCGCCAGCAGCCAAGATCAGCGCGGGAGCTACGAGCAGTACTTC.

This clonotype occurred a few times. The chain uses TRBV20-1 and TRBJ2-2, with D possibly being TRBD1 or TRBD2 (5 bases each). Trimming left V 2 bases short and J 3 bases short, with 10 bases between. This CDR3 contains 14 residues. Looked up from germline, CDR1 is DFQATT and CDR2 is SNEGSKA (reference sequence). The CDR3: CSARRGWDTGELFF. CDR3 coding DNA: TGCAGTGCTAGACGGGGCTGGGACACCGGGGAGCTGTTTTTT.